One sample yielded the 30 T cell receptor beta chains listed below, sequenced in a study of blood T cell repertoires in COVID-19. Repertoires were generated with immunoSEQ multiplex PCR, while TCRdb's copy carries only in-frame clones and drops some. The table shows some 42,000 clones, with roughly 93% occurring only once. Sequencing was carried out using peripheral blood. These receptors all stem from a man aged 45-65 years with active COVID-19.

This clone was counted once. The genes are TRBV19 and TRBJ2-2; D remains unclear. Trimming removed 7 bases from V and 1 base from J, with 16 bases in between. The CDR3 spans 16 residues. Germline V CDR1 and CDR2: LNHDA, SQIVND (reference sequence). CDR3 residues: CASTSREFLNTGELFF. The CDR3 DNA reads TGTGCCAGTACCTCCCGAGAGTTCCTGAACACCGGGGAGCTGTTTTTT.

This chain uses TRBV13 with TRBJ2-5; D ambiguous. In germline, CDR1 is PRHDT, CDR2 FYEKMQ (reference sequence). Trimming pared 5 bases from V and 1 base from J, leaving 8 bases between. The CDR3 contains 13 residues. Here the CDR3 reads CASSPRGQETQYF. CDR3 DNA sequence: TGTGCCAGCAGCCCCAGAGGCCAAGAGACCCAGTACTTC. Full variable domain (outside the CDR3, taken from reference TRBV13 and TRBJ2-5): AAGVIQSPRHLIKEKRETATLKCYPIPRHDTVYWYQQGPGQDPQFLISFYEKMQSDKGSIPDRFSAQQFSDYHSELNMSSLELGDSALYFCASSPRGQETQYFGPGTRLLVL.

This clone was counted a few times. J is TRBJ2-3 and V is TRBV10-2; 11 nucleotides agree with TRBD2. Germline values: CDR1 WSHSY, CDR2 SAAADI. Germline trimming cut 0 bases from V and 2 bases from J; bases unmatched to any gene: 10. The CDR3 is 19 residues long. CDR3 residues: CASSESRSASGRYTDTQYF. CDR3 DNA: TGCGCCAGCAGTGAGTCGAGGTCTGCTAGCGGGAGGTACACAGATACGCAGTATTTT.

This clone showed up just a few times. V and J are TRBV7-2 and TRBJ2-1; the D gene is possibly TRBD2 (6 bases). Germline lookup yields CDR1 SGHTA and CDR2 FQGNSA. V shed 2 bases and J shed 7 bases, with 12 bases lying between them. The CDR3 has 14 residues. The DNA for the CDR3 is TGTGCCAGCAGCTTACCGGGAGTCTGGAATGAGCAGTTCTTC. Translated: CASSLPGVWNEQFF.

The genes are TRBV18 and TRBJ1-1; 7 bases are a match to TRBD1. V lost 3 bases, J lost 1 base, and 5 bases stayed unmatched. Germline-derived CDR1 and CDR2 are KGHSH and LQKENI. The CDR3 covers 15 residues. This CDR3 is CASSPLQGQNTEAFF. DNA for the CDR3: TGTGCCAGCTCACCGCTACAGGGGCAGAACACTGAAGCTTTCTTT. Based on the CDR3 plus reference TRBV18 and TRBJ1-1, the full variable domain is NAGVMQNPRHLVRRRGQEARLRCSPMKGHSHVYWYRQLPEEGLKFMVYLQKENIIDESGMPKERFSAEFPKEGPSILRIQQVVRGDSAAYFCASSPLQGQNTEAFFGQGTRLTVV.

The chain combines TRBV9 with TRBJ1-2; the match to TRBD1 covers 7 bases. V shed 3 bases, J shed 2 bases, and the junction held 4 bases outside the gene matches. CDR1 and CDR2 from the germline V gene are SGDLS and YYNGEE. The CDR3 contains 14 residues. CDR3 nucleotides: TGTGCCAGCAGCGCCGTGACAGGGAACTATGGCTACACCTTC. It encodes CASSAVTGNYGYTF. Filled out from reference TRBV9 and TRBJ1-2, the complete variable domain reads DSGVTQTPKHLITATGQRVTLRCSPRSGDLSVYWYQQSLDQGLQFLIQYYNGEERAKGNILERFSAQQFPDLHSELNLSSLELGDSALYFCASSAVTGNYGYTFGSGTRLTVV.

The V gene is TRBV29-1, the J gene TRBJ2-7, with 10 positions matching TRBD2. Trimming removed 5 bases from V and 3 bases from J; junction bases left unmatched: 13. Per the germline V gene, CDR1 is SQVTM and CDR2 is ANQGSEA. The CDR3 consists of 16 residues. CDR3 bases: TGCAGCGTTAGCCCTGAACTAGCGGGGATATACTACGAGCAGTACTTC. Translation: CSVSPELAGIYYEQYF.

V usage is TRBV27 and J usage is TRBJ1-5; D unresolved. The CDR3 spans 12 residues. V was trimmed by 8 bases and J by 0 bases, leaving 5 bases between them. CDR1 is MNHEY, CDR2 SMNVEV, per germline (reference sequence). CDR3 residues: CASGPSNQPQHF. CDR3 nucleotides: TGTGCCAGCGGCCCTAGCAATCAGCCCCAGCATTTT.

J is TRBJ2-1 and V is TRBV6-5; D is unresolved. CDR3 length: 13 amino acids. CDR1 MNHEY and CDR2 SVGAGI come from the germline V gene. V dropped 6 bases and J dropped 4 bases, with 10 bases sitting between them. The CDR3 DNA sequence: TGTGCCAGCAGGCCCACCGGGTACAATGAGCAGTTCTTC. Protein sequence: CASRPTGYNEQFF.

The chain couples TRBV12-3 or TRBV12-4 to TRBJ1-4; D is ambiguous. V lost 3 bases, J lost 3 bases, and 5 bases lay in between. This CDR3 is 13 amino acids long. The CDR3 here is CASSFRANEKLFF. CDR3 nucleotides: TGTGCCAGCAGTTTCCGGGCTAATGAAAAACTGTTTTTT.

This chain's CDR3 is CASSAGLAGGLTDTQYF. For the CDR3, the DNA is TGTGCCAGCAGCGCGGGACTAGCGGGAGGTTTGACAGATACGCAGTATTTT. The rearrangement links TRBV7-3 to TRBJ2-3, with 15 bases identical to TRBD2. This CDR3 has 17 amino acids. Germline CDR1 reads SGHTA; CDR2 reads FQGTGA. J lost 3 bases, V lost 5 bases, and 6 bases had no gene match.

The CDR3 DNA is TGTGCCAGCAGTTCCAGGACAGGGGCGAACACCGGGGAGCTGTTTTTT. Translated: CASSSRTGANTGELFF. This chain uses TRBV7-3 with TRBJ2-2; 9 bases fit TRBD1. V trimming: 6 bases; J trimming: 0 bases; junction bases outside the gene matches: 5. In germline, CDR1 is SGHTA, CDR2 FQGTGA. CDR3 length: 16 residues. Full variable domain (rest looked up from reference TRBV7-3 and TRBJ2-2): GAGVSQTPSNKVTEKGKYVELRCDPISGHTALYWYRQSLGQGPEFLIYFQGTGAADDSGLPNDRFFAVRPEGSVSTLKIQRTERGDSAVYLCASSSRTGANTGELFFGEGSRLTVL.

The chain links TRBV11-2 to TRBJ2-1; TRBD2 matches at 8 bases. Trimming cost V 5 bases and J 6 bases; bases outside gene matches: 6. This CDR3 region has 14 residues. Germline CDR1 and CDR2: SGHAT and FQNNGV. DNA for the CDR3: TGTGCCAGCAGCATAAGCGGGAGCGCCAATGAGCAGTTCTTC. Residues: CASSISGSANEQFF.

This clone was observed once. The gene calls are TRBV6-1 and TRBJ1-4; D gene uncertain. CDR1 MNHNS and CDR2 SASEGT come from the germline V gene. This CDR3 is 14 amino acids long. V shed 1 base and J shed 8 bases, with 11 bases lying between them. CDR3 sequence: CASSEGRREEKLFF. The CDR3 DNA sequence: TGTGCCAGCAGTGAAGGGAGGCGCGAAGAAAAACTGTTTTTT.

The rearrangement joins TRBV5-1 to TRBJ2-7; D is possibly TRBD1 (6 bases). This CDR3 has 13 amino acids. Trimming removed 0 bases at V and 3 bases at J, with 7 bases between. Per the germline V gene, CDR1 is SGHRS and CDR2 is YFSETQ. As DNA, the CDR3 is TGCGCCAGCAGCTTGGAAGGGGGCTACGAGCAGTACTTC. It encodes CASSLEGGYEQYF.

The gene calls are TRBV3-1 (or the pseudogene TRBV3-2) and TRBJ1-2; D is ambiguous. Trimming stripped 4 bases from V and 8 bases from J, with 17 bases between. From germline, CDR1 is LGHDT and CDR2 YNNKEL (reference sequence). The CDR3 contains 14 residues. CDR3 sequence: CASSPTDHRGGYTF. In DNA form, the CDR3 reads TGTGCCAGCAGCCCCACAGATCATCGCGGGGGCTACACCTTC.

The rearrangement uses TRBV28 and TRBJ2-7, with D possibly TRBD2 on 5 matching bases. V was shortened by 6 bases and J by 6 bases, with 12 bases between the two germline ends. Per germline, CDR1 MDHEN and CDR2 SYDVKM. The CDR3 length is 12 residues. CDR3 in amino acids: CASSLTTSEQYF. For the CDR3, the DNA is TGTGCCAGCAGCCTTACAACTAGCGAGCAGTACTTC.

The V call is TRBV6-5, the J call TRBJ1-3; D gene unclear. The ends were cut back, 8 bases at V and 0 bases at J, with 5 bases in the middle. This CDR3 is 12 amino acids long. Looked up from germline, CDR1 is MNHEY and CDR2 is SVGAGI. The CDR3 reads CASHSSGNTIYF. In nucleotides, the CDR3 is TGTGCCAGCCACAGCTCTGGAAACACCATATATTTT.

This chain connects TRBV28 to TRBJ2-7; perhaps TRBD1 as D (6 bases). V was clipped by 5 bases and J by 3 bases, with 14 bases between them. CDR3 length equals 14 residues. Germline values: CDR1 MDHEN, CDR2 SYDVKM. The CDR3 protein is CASSPSGVGYEQYF. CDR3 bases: TGTGCCAGCAGTCCATCAGGGGTTGGCTACGAGCAGTACTTC.

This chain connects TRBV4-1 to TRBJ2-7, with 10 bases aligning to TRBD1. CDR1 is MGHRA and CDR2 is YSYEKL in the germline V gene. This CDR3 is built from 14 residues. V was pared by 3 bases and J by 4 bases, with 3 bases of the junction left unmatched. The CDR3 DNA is TGCGCCAGCAGCCAGGGGGACAGGGGTTACGAGCAGTACTTC. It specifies CASSQGDRGYEQYF.

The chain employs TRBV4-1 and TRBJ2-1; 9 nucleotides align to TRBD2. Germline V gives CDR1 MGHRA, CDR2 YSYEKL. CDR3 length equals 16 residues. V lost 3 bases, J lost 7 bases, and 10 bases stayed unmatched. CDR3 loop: CASSHWTSVVGNEQFF. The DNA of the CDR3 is TGCGCCAGCAGCCATTGGACTAGCGTAGTCGGAAATGAGCAGTTCTTC.

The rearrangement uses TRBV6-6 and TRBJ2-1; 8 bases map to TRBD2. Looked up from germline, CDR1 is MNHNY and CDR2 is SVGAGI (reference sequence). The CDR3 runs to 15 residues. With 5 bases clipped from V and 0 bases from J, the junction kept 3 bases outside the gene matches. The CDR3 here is CASSLAGDSYNEQFF. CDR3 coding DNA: TGTGCCAGCAGTCTAGCGGGTGACTCCTACAATGAGCAGTTCTTC.

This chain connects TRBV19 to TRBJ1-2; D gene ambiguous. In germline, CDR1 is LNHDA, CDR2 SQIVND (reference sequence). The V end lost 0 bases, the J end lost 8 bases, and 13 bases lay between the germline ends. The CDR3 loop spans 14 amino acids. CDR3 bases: TGTGCCAGTAGTATAGATCTCTCAGAGGGCGGCTACACCTTC. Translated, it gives CASSIDLSEGGYTF.

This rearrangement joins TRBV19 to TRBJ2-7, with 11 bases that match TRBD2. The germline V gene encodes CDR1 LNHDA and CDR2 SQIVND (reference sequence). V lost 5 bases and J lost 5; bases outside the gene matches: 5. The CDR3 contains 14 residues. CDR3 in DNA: TGTGCCAGTAGTGCTAGCGGGGGGCCTCACGAGCAGTACTTC. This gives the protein CASSASGGPHEQYF.

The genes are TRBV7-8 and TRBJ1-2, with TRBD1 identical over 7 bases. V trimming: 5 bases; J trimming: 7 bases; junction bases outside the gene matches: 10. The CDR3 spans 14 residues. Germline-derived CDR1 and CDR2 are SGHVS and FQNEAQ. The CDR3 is CASSRTRDSAGYTF. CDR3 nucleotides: TGTGCCAGCAGCCGGACACGGGACAGCGCTGGCTACACCTTC.

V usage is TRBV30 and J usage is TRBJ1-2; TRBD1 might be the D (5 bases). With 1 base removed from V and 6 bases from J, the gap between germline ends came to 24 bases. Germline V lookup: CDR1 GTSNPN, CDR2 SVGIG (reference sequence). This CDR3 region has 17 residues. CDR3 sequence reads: CAWSDPSSEGPIDGYTF. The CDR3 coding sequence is TGTGCCTGGAGTGACCCCTCTTCGGAGGGACCCATAGATGGCTACACCTTC.

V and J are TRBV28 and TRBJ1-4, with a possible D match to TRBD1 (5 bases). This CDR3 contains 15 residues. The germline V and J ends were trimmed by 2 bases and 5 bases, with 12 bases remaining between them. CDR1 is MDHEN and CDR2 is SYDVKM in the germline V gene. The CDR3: CASSLLGGGNEKLFF. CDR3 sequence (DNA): TGTGCCAGCAGTTTACTAGGCGGGGGGAATGAAAAACTGTTTTTT.

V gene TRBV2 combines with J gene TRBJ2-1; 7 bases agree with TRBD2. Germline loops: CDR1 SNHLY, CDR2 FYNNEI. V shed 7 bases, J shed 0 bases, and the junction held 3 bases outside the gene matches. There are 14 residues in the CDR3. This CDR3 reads CASIGDYSYNEQFF. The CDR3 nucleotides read TGTGCCAGCATCGGGGACTACTCCTACAATGAGCAGTTCTTC.

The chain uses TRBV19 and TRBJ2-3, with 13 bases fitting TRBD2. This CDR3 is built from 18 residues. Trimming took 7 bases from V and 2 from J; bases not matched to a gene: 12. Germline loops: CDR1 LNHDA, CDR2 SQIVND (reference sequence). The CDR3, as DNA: TGTGCCAGTACCTCTCCGGCGGGGACTAGCGGGACCACAGATACGCAGTATTTT. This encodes CASTSPAGTSGTTDTQYF.

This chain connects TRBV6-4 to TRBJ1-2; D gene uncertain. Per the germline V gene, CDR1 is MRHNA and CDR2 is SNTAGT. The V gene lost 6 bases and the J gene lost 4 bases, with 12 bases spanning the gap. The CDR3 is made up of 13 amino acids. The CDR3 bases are TGTGCCAGCAGGAGGGATTTGGGCTATGGCTACACCTTC. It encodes CASRRDLGYGYTF.